This entry describes one T cell receptor beta chain. These data belong to a study of blood T cell repertoires in COVID-19. V lost 0 bases, J lost 5 bases, and 14 bases lay in between. Germline assignment: CDR1 LGHDT and CDR2 YNNKEL (reference sequence). This CDR3 is 16 amino acids long. Sequencing used immunoSEQ multiplex PCR; TCRdb keeps in-frame clones, though not all of them. Altogether approximately 390,000 clones are present, approximately 91% being singletons, with the ten largest covering approximately 2%. This chain connects TRBV3-1 (or the pseudogene TRBV3-2) to TRBJ2-1, with TRBD2 as a possible D gene (5 bases). Sequences were obtained from PBMCs or T cells enriched from blood (not recorded which). This TCR derives from a woman aged 40 to 50 with acute COVID-19. CDR3 in DNA: TGTGCCAGCAGCCAAGATTGGGGTTCCGGGGACAATGAGCAGTTCTTC. Protein: CASSQDWGSGDNEQFF.